This entry lists 17 T cell receptor beta chains sequenced from one sample in a study of OX40 agonist ivuxolimab in advanced cancers. Using immunoSEQ multiplex PCR, the repertoire was profiled, and TCRdb retains in-frame clones only, with some absent. The sample contains some 44,000 clones, 65% to 85% of which appear only once. The material sequenced was CD4+ or CD8+ T cells sorted from blood, taken in a trial of the OX40 agonist ivuxolimab. The receptors stem from an adult with an advanced solid tumor such as melanoma, head and neck, liver or kidney cancer.

The J gene is TRBJ1-6, the V gene TRBV19, with D unresolved. The V end was cut by 6 bases, the J end by 9 bases, with 21 bases between. Germline V gives CDR1 LNHDA, CDR2 SQIVND (reference sequence). The CDR3 has 16 residues. The CDR3 here is CASRPTVGWKTSPLHF. The DNA of the CDR3 is TGTGCCAGTAGACCCACAGTTGGGTGGAAGACTTCACCCCTCCACTTT.

CDR3 residues: CASSSYGQGGISGYTF. The CDR3, as DNA: TGTGCCAGCAGCTCCTACGGACAGGGAGGGATCTCTGGCTACACCTTC. This chain connects TRBV11-3 to TRBJ1-2; 8 nucleotides agree with TRBD1. The CDR3 is made up of 16 amino acids. In germline, CDR1 is SGHNT, CDR2 YENEEA. J was trimmed by 7 bases and V by 4 bases; bases with no gene match: 14.

There are a few counts of this clone. V usage is TRBV5-1 and J usage is TRBJ2-5; 8 nucleotides align to TRBD2. CDR1 SGHRS and CDR2 YFSETQ come from the germline V gene. The CDR3 length is 14 residues. V gave up 2 bases and J gave up 1 base; unmatched junction bases: 1. CDR3 DNA: TGCGCCAGCAGCTTAGCGGGGGCCCAAGAGACCCAGTACTTC. Its protein product is CASSLAGAQETQYF.

The chain couples TRBV6-5 to TRBJ2-7; a possible D gene is TRBD2 (6 bases). Germline V lookup: CDR1 MNHEY, CDR2 SVGAGI. There are 14 residues in the CDR3. Trimming stripped 7 bases from V and 2 bases from J, with 15 bases between. The DNA of the CDR3 is TGTGCCAGCAAGTTACTCGGGGGAACCTACGAGCAGTACTTC. Translation gives CASKLLGGTYEQYF.

Concerning this clone itself: At one end the junction does not follow the germline gene, possibly because of a read error. Here the CDR3 DNA reads TGTGCCAGCAGTTACTCTCTGGACAGGGGCCCTAGTCAGTTT. Translating gives CASSYSLDRGPSQF. The rearrangement joins TRBV6-6 to TRBJ1-1, with 9 bases aligning to TRBD1. This CDR3 has 14 residues. Germline V gives CDR1 MNHNY, CDR2 SVGAGI (reference sequence).

The chain recombines TRBV14 with TRBJ2-2; 11 positions agree with TRBD2. The V segment lost 3 bases and the J segment 7 bases; nucleotides outside the gene matches: 10. The CDR3 has 17 residues. Per the germline V gene, CDR1 is SGHDN and CDR2 is FVKESK. CDR3: CASSHTPTSGRVGELFF. CDR3 coding DNA: TGTGCCAGCAGCCACACCCCAACTAGCGGGAGAGTCGGGGAGCTGTTTTTT.

This chain joins TRBV4-1 and TRBJ2-7; 13 positions match TRBD2. The CDR3 extends over 16 amino acids. V lost 3 bases to trimming and J lost 6 bases; unmatched junction nucleotides: 8. Germline V gives CDR1 MGHRA, CDR2 YSYEKL. DNA of the CDR3: TGCGCCAGCAGCCAGGGACTAGCGGGAACCCAAGGCGAGCAGTACTTC. Protein product: CASSQGLAGTQGEQYF.

This clone was observed once. The V gene is TRBV5-1, the J gene TRBJ2-2; D could derive from TRBD1 or TRBD2 (5 bases each). The CDR3 is 14 amino acids. V lost 3 bases and J lost 3, with 9 bases in between. CDR1 is SGHRS, CDR2 YFSETQ, per germline. Here the CDR3 reads CASSWDRHTGELFF. CDR3 nucleotides: TGCGCCAGCAGCTGGGACCGACACACCGGGGAGCTGTTTTTT.

The chain carries TRBV7-9 and TRBJ1-2; possible D gene TRBD1, 5 bases. The CDR3 has 13 amino acids. Germline loops: CDR1 SEHNR, CDR2 FQNEAQ (reference sequence). Trimming left V 4 bases short and J 8 bases short, with 14 bases between. The CDR3 DNA reads as TGTGCCAGCAGCTGGGACTCGGCGCACGGCTACACCTTC. Its translation is CASSWDSAHGYTF.

This clone has just one count. The chain recombines TRBV9 with TRBJ2-5; D gene uncertain. V dropped 0 bases and J dropped 0 bases, with 9 bases sitting between them. The CDR3 sequence is 15 residues long. In germline, CDR1 is SGDLS, CDR2 YYNGEE. The CDR3 coding sequence is TGTGCCAGCAGCGTAGGGGCAGCCAACCAAGAGACCCAGTACTTC. Translation gives CASSVGAANQETQYF.

Only one count was recorded for this clone. This chain uses TRBV11-3 with TRBJ2-5; perhaps TRBD2 as D (6 bases). Trimming removed 1 base at V and 4 bases at J, with 13 bases between. CDR1 is SGHNT and CDR2 is YENEEA in the germline V gene. The CDR3 extends over 15 amino acids. The CDR3 bases are TGTGCCAGCAGCTTAGGGACGGGAGCGGGAGAGACCCAGTACTTC. Its protein is CASSLGTGAGETQYF.

This sequence joins TRBV9 and TRBJ1-1; 7 nucleotides line up with TRBD1. The CDR3 has 15 amino acids. After removal of 0 bases from V and 5 bases from J, the junction contained 7 bases not matched to a gene. Germline assignment: CDR1 SGDLS and CDR2 YYNGEE. The CDR3 coding sequence is TGTGCCAGCAGCGTAGAGGGGGCGCCGAGGACTGAAGCTTTCTTT. Amino acids: CASSVEGAPRTEAFF.

This clone was picked up a small number of times. The chain has TRBV7-6 and TRBJ2-3; D is possibly TRBD2 (6 bases). CDR3 length: 16 amino acids. With 6 bases removed from V and 5 bases from J, the gap between germline ends came to 21 bases. Germline CDR1 SGHVS, CDR2 FNYEAQ. In nucleotides, the CDR3 is TGTGCCAGCAGACCGGGGGTTAGCGGAGGTGAAGATACGCAGTATTTT. Protein: CASRPGVSGGEDTQYF.

This clone has more than one count but fewer than ten. V gene TRBV4-1 combines with J gene TRBJ1-1; a weak D match, TRBD1 (5 bases). Per the germline V gene, CDR1 is MGHRA and CDR2 is YSYEKL. V was trimmed by 1 base and J by 4 bases, leaving 10 bases between them. The CDR3 extends over 14 amino acids. The CDR3 DNA follows: TGCGCCAGCAGCCAAGTTGGGGGGGTCACTGAAGCTTTCTTT. The encoded protein is CASSQVGGVTEAFF.

Comment on this clone: The sample has other DNA sequences that encode this CDR3 too. The J gene is TRBJ2-5, the V gene TRBV9; 7 bases fit TRBD2. Germline V CDR1 and CDR2: SGDLS, YYNGEE. The CDR3 loop spans 15 amino acids. V gave up 0 bases and J gave up 1 base; unmatched junction bases: 3. The CDR3 reads CASSVAGGLQETQYF. Here the CDR3 DNA reads TGTGCCAGCAGCGTAGCGGGAGGCCTCCAAGAGACCCAGTACTTC.

The rearrangement links TRBV7-2 to TRBJ1-5, with D perhaps TRBD1 (6 bases). V was trimmed by 4 bases and J by 2 bases, leaving 12 bases between them. The germline CDR1 and CDR2 sequences are SGHTA and FQGNSA. CDR3 length: 15 amino acids. The CDR3: CASSSGGWGNQPQHF. The CDR3 DNA sequence: TGTGCCAGCAGCTCTGGGGGCTGGGGCAATCAGCCCCAGCATTTT. Full variable domain (missing parts from reference TRBV7-2 and TRBJ1-5): GAGVSQSPSNKVTEKGKDVELRCDPISGHTALYWYRQSLGQGLEFLIYFQGNSAPDKSGLPSDRFSAERTGGSVSTLTIQRTQQEDSAVYLCASSSGGWGNQPQHFGDGTRLSIL.

This clone appeared a few times. The CDR3 protein is CASSLGGNTEAFF. The CDR3 coding sequence is TGTGCCAGCAGCTTGGGAGGGAACACTGAAGCTTTCTTT. V and J are TRBV5-4 and TRBJ1-1, with D unclear. Germline CDR1 is SGHNT and CDR2 is YYREEE (reference sequence). Trimming shortened V by 0 bases and J by 1 base, and 4 bases separated the two germline ends. This CDR3 has 13 residues.